A selection of T cell receptor beta chains follows, all from one sample in a study of blood T cell repertoires in COVID-19. This table comes from immunoSEQ multiplex PCR, and its TCRdb copy is limited to in-frame clones, with some not included. The sample contains roughly 200,000 clones, roughly 88% of which appear only once. Sequenced sample: PBMCs or T cells enriched from blood (not recorded which). Every receptor here comes from a woman younger than 45 who had recovered from COVID-19. Each CDR3 is given with its conserved first and last residue. A D gene is named only where the DNA matches it firmly. Size tells how often a clone was seen (once, few, many) or the class of an expanded clone, and some rows leave it out.

d_gene: TRBD1
abundance: .
len: 14
v_gene: TRBV10-2
j_gene: TRBJ1-5
CDR3aa: CATTGQMSNQPQHF
CDR3nt: TGCGCCACTACGGGACAGATGAGCAATCAGCCCCAGCATTTT

d_gene: .
abundance: .
len: 15
v_gene: TRBV28
j_gene: TRBJ1-3
CDR3aa: CASSPHRSSGNTIYF
CDR3nt: TGTGCCAGCAGTCCTCACAGGTCATCTGGAAACACCATATATTTT

d_gene: TRBD2
abundance: .
len: 15
v_gene: TRBV5-1
j_gene: TRBJ2-3
CDR3aa: CASWELAGGPDTQYF
CDR3nt: TGCGCCAGCTGGGAACTAGCGGGAGGGCCAGATACGCAGTATTTT

d_gene: TRBD1
abundance: .
len: 15
v_gene: TRBV5-1
j_gene: TRBJ1-5
CDR3aa: CASSLGQGDNQPQHF
CDR3nt: TGCGCCAGCAGCTTGGGGCAGGGGGACAATCAGCCCCAGCATTTT

d_gene: .
abundance: .
len: 16
v_gene: TRBV4-1
j_gene: TRBJ1-3
CDR3aa: CASSQDPGSSGNTIYF
CDR3nt: TGCGCCAGCAGCCAAGATCCAGGGTCGTCTGGAAACACCATATATTTT

d_gene: .
abundance: once
len: 15
v_gene: TRBV28
j_gene: TRBJ1-6
CDR3aa: CASIAGLGPNSPLHF
CDR3nt: TGTGCCAGCATCGCGGGTCTGGGTCCGAATTCACCCCTCCACTTT

d_gene: TRBD1
abundance: .
len: 17
v_gene: TRBV11-2
j_gene: TRBJ2-5
CDR3aa: CASSLGTGGAYGETQYF
CDR3nt: TGTGCCAGCAGCTTAGGGACAGGGGGCGCATATGGAGAGACCCAGTACTTC

d_gene: .
abundance: .
len: 14
v_gene: TRBV3-1/TRBV3-2
j_gene: TRBJ2-2
CDR3aa: CASSQAGDTGELFF
CDR3nt: TGTGCCAGCAGCCAAGCAGGCGACACCGGGGAGCTGTTTTTT

d_gene: .
abundance: .
len: 12
v_gene: TRBV3-1/TRBV3-2
j_gene: TRBJ2-1
CDR3aa: CASSQGGNEQFF
CDR3nt: TGTGCCAGCAGCCAAGGAGGGAATGAGCAGTTCTTC

d_gene: TRBD1
abundance: .
len: 14
v_gene: TRBV2
j_gene: TRBJ1-2
CDR3aa: CARWDRASGDGYTF
CDR3nt: TGTGCCAGGTGGGACAGGGCCTCGGGGGATGGCTACACCTTC

d_gene: .
abundance: .
len: 14
v_gene: TRBV6-5
j_gene: TRBJ1-1
CDR3aa: CASTTTGPRGKAFF
CDR3nt: TGTGCCAGCACCACCACAGGCCCGAGGGGGAAAGCTTTCTTT

d_gene: TRBD1
abundance: .
len: 14
v_gene: TRBV28
j_gene: TRBJ1-2
CDR3aa: CASSLGPGGYGYTF
CDR3nt: TGTGCCAGCAGTTTAGGACCAGGGGGCTATGGCTACACCTTC

d_gene: .
abundance: .
len: 14
v_gene: TRBV27
j_gene: TRBJ2-7
CDR3aa: CASSLSGRAYEQYF
CDR3nt: TGTGCCAGCAGTTTATCGGGCAGAGCCTACGAGCAGTACTTC

d_gene: .
abundance: .
len: 16
v_gene: TRBV11-1
j_gene: TRBJ2-7
CDR3aa: CASSFEAGVLPYEQYF
CDR3nt: TGTGCCAGCAGCTTCGAAGCGGGTGTCCTCCCCTACGAGCAGTACTTC

d_gene: TRBD2
abundance: .
len: 14
v_gene: TRBV2
j_gene: TRBJ2-7
CDR3aa: CASSEYRLAWEQYF
CDR3nt: TGTGCCAGCAGTGAATACAGACTAGCGTGGGAGCAGTACTTC

d_gene: TRBD2
abundance: .
len: 18
v_gene: TRBV4-1
j_gene: TRBJ2-7
CDR3aa: CASSQEPPRAGGRYEQYF
CDR3nt: TGCGCCAGCAGCCAAGAGCCCCCGCGAGCGGGAGGCCGCTACGAGCAGTACTTC

d_gene: .
abundance: .
len: 14
v_gene: TRBV3-1/TRBV3-2
j_gene: TRBJ1-6
CDR3aa: CASSQETGNSPLHF
CDR3nt: TGTGCCAGCAGCCAGGAGACGGGGAATTCACCCCTCCACTTT

d_gene: TRBD2
abundance: once
len: 15
v_gene: TRBV24-1
j_gene: TRBJ2-1
CDR3aa: CATRETSGRANEQFF
CDR3nt: TGTGCCACCAGGGAAACAAGCGGGAGGGCAAATGAGCAGTTCTTC

d_gene: .
abundance: .
len: 13
v_gene: TRBV28
j_gene: TRBJ2-7
CDR3aa: CASRAQRVYEQYF
CDR3nt: TGTGCCAGCAGGGCGCAGCGGGTCTACGAGCAGTACTTC

d_gene: .
abundance: .
len: 15
v_gene: TRBV27
j_gene: TRBJ2-7
CDR3aa: CASGLLGRGDYEQYF
CDR3nt: TGTGCCAGCGGACTCCTCGGGCGGGGCGACTACGAGCAGTACTTC

d_gene: TRBD2
abundance: .
len: 15
v_gene: TRBV4-1
j_gene: TRBJ2-7
CDR3aa: CASSQGAGGAYEQYF
CDR3nt: TGCGCCAGCAGCCAAGGGGCGGGAGGGGCCTACGAGCAGTACTTC

d_gene: .
abundance: .
len: 17
v_gene: TRBV10-3
j_gene: TRBJ2-1
CDR3aa: CAISAKSQGGGTNEQFF
CDR3nt: TGTGCCATCAGTGCGAAGTCACAGGGAGGGGGGACCAATGAGCAGTTCTTC

d_gene: .
abundance: .
len: 13
v_gene: TRBV5-4
j_gene: TRBJ2-3
CDR3aa: CASSSGLVDTQYF
CDR3nt: TGTGCCAGCAGCTCGGGACTCGTAGATACGCAGTATTTT

d_gene: .
abundance: .
len: 14
v_gene: TRBV5-1
j_gene: TRBJ2-7
CDR3aa: CASSLAAGEYEQYF
CDR3nt: TGCGCCAGCAGCTTGGCCGCCGGGGAGTACGAGCAGTACTTC

d_gene: .
abundance: .
len: 14
v_gene: TRBV5-1
j_gene: TRBJ1-1
CDR3aa: CASSDVGGNTEAFF
CDR3nt: TGCGCCAGCAGCGATGTAGGGGGTAACACTGAAGCTTTCTTT

d_gene: TRBD1
abundance: .
len: 14
v_gene: TRBV27
j_gene: TRBJ2-7
CDR3aa: CASSFRTGSYEQYF
CDR3nt: TGTGCCAGCAGTTTCCGGACAGGGTCCTACGAGCAGTACTTC

d_gene: .
abundance: .
len: 15
v_gene: TRBV28
j_gene: TRBJ1-6
CDR3aa: CASRKDYSRNSPLHF
CDR3nt: TGTGCCAGCAGGAAGGACTACTCGCGGAATTCACCCCTCCACTTT

d_gene: TRBD2
abundance: .
len: 15
v_gene: TRBV27
j_gene: TRBJ2-7
CDR3aa: CASSPLAGVPYEQYF
CDR3nt: TGTGCCAGCAGTCCCCTAGCGGGAGTACCCTACGAGCAGTACTTC

d_gene: .
abundance: .
len: 11
v_gene: TRBV12-2
j_gene: TRBJ2-1
CDR3aa: CASHLIRRQFF
CDR3nt: TGTGCAAGTCACCTTATACGTAGGCAGTTCTTC

d_gene: .
abundance: .
len: 16
v_gene: TRBV7-2
j_gene: TRBJ1-5
CDR3aa: CASSPVMSKNNQPQHF
CDR3nt: TGTGCCAGCAGCCCGGTCATGAGTAAGAACAATCAGCCCCAGCATTTT

d_gene: .
abundance: .
len: 16
v_gene: TRBV28
j_gene: TRBJ1-1
CDR3aa: CASSLSEYYGSTEAFF
CDR3nt: TGTGCCAGCAGTTTAAGCGAATACTATGGGAGCACTGAAGCTTTCTTT

d_gene: .
abundance: .
len: 15
v_gene: TRBV7-9
j_gene: TRBJ2-7
CDR3aa: CASSLVGRFAYEQYF
CDR3nt: TGTGCCAGCAGCTTAGTTGGCAGGTTCGCCTACGAGCAGTACTTC

d_gene: .
abundance: .
len: 14
v_gene: TRBV7-3
j_gene: TRBJ1-2
CDR3aa: CASRTTGQVGGYTF
CDR3nt: TGTGCCAGCAGGACTACAGGGCAAGTAGGAGGCTACACCTTC

d_gene: TRBD2
abundance: .
len: 16
v_gene: TRBV7-8
j_gene: TRBJ2-3
CDR3aa: CASSLVEAGGPDTQYF
CDR3nt: TGTGCCAGCAGCTTAGTAGAAGCGGGAGGTCCCGATACGCAGTATTTT

d_gene: .
abundance: .
len: 13
v_gene: TRBV6-5
j_gene: TRBJ1-1
CDR3aa: CATHSYLNTEAFF
CDR3nt: TGTGCCACCCACAGTTACTTGAACACTGAAGCTTTCTTT

d_gene: .
abundance: .
len: 15
v_gene: TRBV28
j_gene: TRBJ1-1
CDR3aa: CASSSLYTMNTEAFF
CDR3nt: TGTGCCAGCAGTTCCCTATATACCATGAACACTGAAGCTTTCTTT

d_gene: TRBD1
abundance: .
len: 15
v_gene: TRBV10-3
j_gene: TRBJ1-2
CDR3aa: CAISESGQGTYGYTF
CDR3nt: TGTGCCATCAGTGAGTCGGGACAGGGCACCTATGGCTACACCTTC

d_gene: TRBD1
abundance: .
len: 14
v_gene: TRBV2
j_gene: TRBJ2-7
CDR3aa: CASSEAGQGYEQYF
CDR3nt: TGTGCCAGCAGTGAAGCCGGACAGGGCTACGAGCAGTACTTC

d_gene: TRBD1
abundance: .
len: 15
v_gene: TRBV6-5
j_gene: TRBJ2-2
CDR3aa: CASAGGTGDTGELFF
CDR3nt: TGTGCCAGCGCCGGCGGGACAGGGGACACCGGGGAGCTGTTTTTT

d_gene: .
abundance: .
len: 13
v_gene: TRBV20-1
j_gene: TRBJ2-7
CDR3aa: CSASKTVAYEQYF
CDR3nt: TGCAGTGCTAGTAAAACAGTGGCCTACGAGCAGTACTTC

d_gene: .
abundance: .
len: 16
v_gene: TRBV5-1
j_gene: TRBJ1-1
CDR3aa: CASSLDGGRAYTEAFF
CDR3nt: TGCGCCAGCAGCTTGGATGGGGGCCGAGCTTACACTGAAGCTTTCTTT

d_gene: .
abundance: .
len: 18
v_gene: TRBV4-2
j_gene: TRBJ2-2
CDR3aa: CASSQGPGQPPNTGELFF
CDR3nt: TGTGCCAGCAGCCAAGGACCAGGGCAACCTCCGAACACCGGGGAGCTGTTTTTT